This T cell receptor (beta chain) was profiled in a study of T cell responses to AZD1222 COVID-19 vaccine (dated by TCRdb to the early 2020s). General notes on the study: TCR sequencing covered 230 to 250 trial participants: roughly 200 given two doses of AZD1222 and 26 given two doses of MenACWY control vaccine. Trial participants were enrolled by age into subgroups of 18-55, 56-69 and 70-plus years, and around 150, 29 and 61 TCR-sequenced participants, respectively, were included in these subgroups.

Overall study outcomes, separate from this receptor: The whole spike protein was spanned by vaccine-associated CD4 TCRs, and dominant responses were seen in regions 160-218 and 743-854. Reportedly, close to half of the unique spike-specific TCRs recognized epitopes lying outside the regions that are mutated in the B.1.351 and B.1.1.7 variants. Participants were mostly white British and included more females than males, and it was suggested by the authors that clonal diversity may have been underestimated. Because no day 14 peak-response samples were available, the repertoires could be characterized only after the peak T cell response. A significant rise in spike-specific TCR breadth and depth was observed after two AZD1222 doses relative to day 0 and relative to MenACWY recipients. Conclusions about previously exposed vaccinees are limited, since just six AZD1222 recipients were seropositive for SARS-CoV-2 at baseline. The 56-69-year group was small, and its depth increase did not reach significance, likely because of low power.

Details on this clone: Its target antigen remains unknown. Per-base qualities were not stored, and no clone one base away is much larger.

What this sample's time point label stands for: about 28 days (+/-7) after the second vaccine dose. Because spike-specific TCR depth and breadth did not differ between the two schedules, AZD1222 recipients who got a second dose at roughly 4 weeks were pooled with those who got a second dose at roughly 12 weeks. Vaccinee samples were obtained from the UK trials COV001 and COV002, which included a single-blind randomized controlled phase 2/3 trial of AZD1222 (ChAdOx1 nCoV-19) in healthy adults. Trial participant PBMC samples were collected at day 0 and day 28 after the second dose for TCRbeta chain sequencing. The CDR3 regions of human TCRbeta chains were analyzed by immunosequencing. The study's processing was this. Repertoire TCRs were checked for matches against a reference library of SARS-CoV-2-specific TCRs that had been generated using the MIRA antigen-specificity platform. Breadth meant the fraction of unique TCRs that were SARS-CoV-2-associated, whereas depth meant the fraction of total T cells that were SARS-CoV-2-associated. Each spike-specific TCR was assigned to its reactive spike region and to a CD4 or CD8 class using the MIRA data. Log10-transformed breadth and depth values were compared by one-way ANOVA with Sidak's multiple comparisons tests. Entries here come from immuneACCESS through TCRdb and include only in-frame sequences with V and J called. Some clones fail to appear in such tables; in the studies checked, an unresolved V gene covers under half of the shortfall, and the cause of the remainder is unknown. V and J calls and clone size are copied from that table; D and trimming were computed from the DNA. The sample table holds around 140,000 clones, of which about 90% were seen once. The top ten constitute 2.5% to 4% of the sample.

CDR1 and CDR2 are drawn from the germline V gene (reference sequence): LNHDA, SQIVND. V lost 10 bases and J lost 6 bases, and the count of bases not matched to a germline gene is 7. The CDR3 sequence holds 14 residues, the cysteine and phenylalanine included. Just CDR3 DNA is preserved here, 42 bases in frame from base 1. The sequence joins TRBV19 to TRBJ1-6, and 9 bases in between align with TRBD1. This receptor was obtained from an adult who received the AZD1222 COVID-19 vaccine. The source was peripheral blood, collected 28 days after the second AZD1222 dose. The CDR3 loop reads CATTRDRVNSPLHF. The DNA is TGTGCCACGACTCGGGACAGGGTTAATTCACCCCTCCACTTT.